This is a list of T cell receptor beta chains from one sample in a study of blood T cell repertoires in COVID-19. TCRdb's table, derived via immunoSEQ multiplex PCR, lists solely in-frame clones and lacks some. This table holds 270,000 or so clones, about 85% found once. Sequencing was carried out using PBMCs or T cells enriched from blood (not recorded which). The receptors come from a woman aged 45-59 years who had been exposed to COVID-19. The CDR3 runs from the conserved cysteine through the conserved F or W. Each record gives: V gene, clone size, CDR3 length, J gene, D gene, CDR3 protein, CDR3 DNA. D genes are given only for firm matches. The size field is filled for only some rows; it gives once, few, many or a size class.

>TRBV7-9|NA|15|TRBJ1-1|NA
CASSLVRGYYTEAFF
TGTGCCAGCAGCTTAGTGCGGGGGTATTACACTGAAGCTTTCTTT
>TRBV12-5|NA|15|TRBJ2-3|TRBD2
CASGLDAGGTDTQYF
TGTGCTAGTGGTTTGGATGCCGGGGGGACAGATACGCAGTATTTT
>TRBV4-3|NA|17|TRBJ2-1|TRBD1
CASSQGEGQVSYNEQFF
TGCGCCAGCAGCCAAGGGGAAGGACAGGTCTCCTACAATGAGCAGTTCTTC
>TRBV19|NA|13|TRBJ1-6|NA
CASSDLGSSPLHF
TGTGCCAGTAGTGATCTAGGAAGTTCACCCCTCCACTTT
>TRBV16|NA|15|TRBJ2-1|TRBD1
CASSQPGTGKNEQFF
TGTGCCAGCAGCCAACCGGGGACAGGGAAGAATGAGCAGTTCTTC
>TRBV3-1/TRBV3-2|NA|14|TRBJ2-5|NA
CASSQGRAGETQYF
TGTGCCAGCAGCCAAGGACGGGCGGGAGAGACCCAGTACTTC
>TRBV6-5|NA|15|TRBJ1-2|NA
CASRATWRESRGYTF
TGTGCCAGCAGGGCGACCTGGAGAGAGTCAAGAGGCTACACCTTC
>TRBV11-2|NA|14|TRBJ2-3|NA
CASSLDGGTDTQYF
TGTGCCAGCAGCTTGGACGGGGGCACAGATACGCAGTATTTT
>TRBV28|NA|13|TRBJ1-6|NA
CAIRGPYNSPLHF
TGTGCCATCCGAGGGCCTTATAATTCACCCCTCCACTTT
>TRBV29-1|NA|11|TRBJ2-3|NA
CSVALEDTQYF
TGCAGCGTTGCGCTGGAGGATACGCAGTATTTT
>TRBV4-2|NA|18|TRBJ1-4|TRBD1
CASSRRDRVPLENEKLFF
TGTGCCAGCAGCCGAAGAGACAGGGTCCCCCTCGAGAATGAAAAACTGTTTTTT
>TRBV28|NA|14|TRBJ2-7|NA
CASSPITGNYEQYF
TGTGCCAGCAGCCCAATAACCGGGAACTACGAGCAGTACTTC
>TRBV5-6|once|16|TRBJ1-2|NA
CASSLTATFRGYGYTF
TGTGCCAGCAGCTTGACAGCTACCTTCCGGGGGTATGGCTACACCTTC
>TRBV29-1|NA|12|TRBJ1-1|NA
CSVGHQGTEAFF
TGCAGCGTTGGCCACCAGGGAACTGAAGCTTTCTTT
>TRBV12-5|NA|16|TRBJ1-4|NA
CASGLASSREDEKLFF
TGTGCTAGTGGTTTGGCATCTAGCAGGGAGGATGAAAAACTGTTTTTT
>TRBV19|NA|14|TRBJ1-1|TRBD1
CASSGRTGNTEAFF
TGTGCCAGTAGTGGCAGGACAGGGAACACTGAAGCTTTCTTT
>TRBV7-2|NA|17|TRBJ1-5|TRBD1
CASSIRTGGIDNQPQHF
TGTGCCAGCAGCATCCGGACAGGGGGCATAGATAATCAGCCCCAGCATTTT
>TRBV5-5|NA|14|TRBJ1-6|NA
CASSLDRAISPLHF
TGTGCCAGCAGCTTGGACAGGGCGATTTCACCCCTCCACTTT
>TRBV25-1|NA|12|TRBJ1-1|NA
CASSGGTGQAFF
TGTGCCAGCAGCGGGGGGACCGGACAAGCTTTCTTT
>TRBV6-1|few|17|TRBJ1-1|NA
CASSEAVGRRKNTEAFF
TGTGCCAGCAGTGAAGCCGTGGGGAGACGAAAGAACACTGAAGCTTTCTTT
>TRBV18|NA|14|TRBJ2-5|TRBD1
CASATGGKVETQYF
TGTGCCAGCGCGACAGGGGGCAAGGTGGAGACCCAGTACTTC
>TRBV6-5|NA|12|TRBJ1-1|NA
CATFRRRTEAFF
TGTGCCACCTTCAGGAGGCGCACTGAAGCTTTCTTT
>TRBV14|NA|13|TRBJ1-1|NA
CASSIADWTEAFF
TGTGCCAGCAGCATAGCCGACTGGACTGAAGCTTTCTTT
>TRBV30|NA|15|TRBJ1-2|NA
CAWGLDSGSKDGYTF
TGTGCCTGGGGCCTAGACTCCGGGTCGAAGGATGGCTACACCTTC
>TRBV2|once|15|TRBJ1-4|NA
CASSSLGAGDEKLFF
TGTGCCAGCAGTTCGTTGGGGGCAGGGGATGAAAAACTGTTTTTT
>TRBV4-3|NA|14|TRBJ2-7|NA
CASSQEIQRGEQYF
TGCGCCAGCAGCCAAGAAATCCAGCGAGGCGAGCAGTACTTC
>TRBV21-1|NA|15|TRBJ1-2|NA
CASSKGEREGYGYTF
TGTGCCAGCAGCAAAGGAGAGCGGGAGGGCTATGGCTACACCTTC
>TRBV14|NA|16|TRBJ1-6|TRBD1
CASSQGSGQLNSPLHF
TGTGCCAGCAGCCAAGGCTCGGGACAGCTTAATTCACCCCTCCACTTT
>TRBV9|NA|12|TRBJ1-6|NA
CASSGPDLSLHF
TGTGCCAGCAGCGGCCCGGACTTGTCCCTCCACTTT
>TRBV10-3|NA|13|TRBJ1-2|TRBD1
CAISGDRVQGYTF
TGTGCCATCAGTGGGGACAGGGTACAGGGCTACACCTTC
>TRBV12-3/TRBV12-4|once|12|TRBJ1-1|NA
CASSWEGVEAFF
TGTGCCAGCAGTTGGGAGGGGGTTGAAGCTTTCTTT
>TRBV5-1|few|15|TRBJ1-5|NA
CASSLFGGLNQPQHF
TGCGCCAGCAGCTTGTTCGGGGGTTTGAACCAGCCCCAGCATTTT
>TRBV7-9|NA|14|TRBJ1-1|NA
CASSLEVGHTEAFF
TGTGCCAGCAGCTTAGAAGTGGGCCACACTGAAGCTTTCTTT
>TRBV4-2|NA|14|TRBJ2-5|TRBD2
CASSSGGAGETQYF
TGTGCCAGCAGCTCGGGAGGGGCGGGAGAGACCCAGTACTTC
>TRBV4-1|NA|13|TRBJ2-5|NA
CASSRMGGETQYF
TGCGCCAGCAGCCGCATGGGGGGAGAGACCCAGTACTTC
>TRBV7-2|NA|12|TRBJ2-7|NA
CASSLGLAEQYF
TGTGCCAGCAGCTTAGGGCTAGCAGAGCAGTACTTC